Listed below are T cell receptor beta chains from one sample, sequenced in a study of blood T cell repertoires in COVID-19. The data were produced by immunoSEQ multiplex PCR, yet TCRdb's version contains in-frame clones alone and is incomplete. The sample carries about 210,000 clones, 80% to 85% recorded once. Sequencing was performed on PBMCs or T cells enriched from blood (not recorded which). All receptors derive from a woman aged 45-60 years with acute COVID-19. The CDR3 runs from the conserved cysteine through the conserved F or W. Each record gives: clone size, J gene, V gene, CDR3 protein. A row's size may be missing; if present it is once, few, many or a size class.

NA,TRBJ2-3,TRBV18,CASALRDNRPDTQYF
NA,TRBJ1-1,TRBV5-4,CASSLVAGAEAFF
NA,TRBJ1-5,TRBV7-9,CASRPWTGNQPQHF
NA,TRBJ1-5,TRBV18,CASSPRTAENQPQHF
NA,TRBJ2-7,TRBV14,CASSQNTPGGEQYF
NA,TRBJ2-2,TRBV28,CASGQERITGELFF
few,TRBJ2-3,TRBV19,CASSIGMASGETSTDTQYF
NA,TRBJ1-2,TRBV7-9,CASSSDTGLYGYTF
NA,TRBJ2-5,TRBV28,CASSLRSGGMGETQYF
once,TRBJ1-2,TRBV6-5,CASSGGTGGSYGYTF
NA,TRBJ2-7,TRBV6-5,CASSSPGQKIYEQYF
NA,TRBJ2-5,TRBV7-2,CASSSTGGLLETQYF
NA,TRBJ2-7,TRBV11-3,CASSFETGAGYEQYF
once,TRBJ2-7,TRBV2,CASSVPGLAGDKYEQYF
NA,TRBJ2-7,TRBV11-2,CASSALAGETYEQYF
once,TRBJ1-5,TRBV28,CASSSSGFQPQHF